Presented here are 30 T cell receptor beta chains from one specimen sequenced in a study of technical replicates of blood from four donors. Sequenced by immunoSEQ multiplex PCR; TCRdb stores in-frame clones only, minus some. The data contain under 85,000 clones, 95% to 97% of them seen just once; the ten biggest clones take up about 0.26%. The sample taken for sequencing was T cells isolated from PBMCs. These receptors were taken from a human donor in good health.

The chain uses TRBV29-1 and TRBJ2-7; 9 nucleotides agree with TRBD2. Germline loops: CDR1 SQVTM, CDR2 ANQGSEA. V shed 8 bases and J 6 bases; nucleotides not matched to a gene: 11. The CDR3 contains 13 residues. DNA for the CDR3: TGCAGCTCGAGGGTAGCGGGAGCTGGCGAGCAGTACTTC. Its translation is CSSRVAGAGEQYF.

The V and J genes are TRBV9 and TRBJ1-5, with a weak D call TRBD1 (5 bases). In germline, CDR1 is SGDLS, CDR2 YYNGEE. The V end was cut by 5 bases, the J end by 5 bases, with 17 bases between. The CDR3 length is 15 residues. The CDR3 DNA sequence: TGTGCCAGCAGTCTGGGGGGGTCATGGGATCAGCCCCAGCATTTT. This sequence encodes CASSLGGSWDQPQHF.

The chain recombines TRBV29-1 with TRBJ2-7; 7 bases match TRBD2. Germline trimming cut 4 bases from V and 0 bases from J; bases unmatched to any gene: 9. Germline lookup yields CDR1 SQVTM and CDR2 ANQGSEA. The CDR3 is 15 residues long. CDR3: CSVVDSGRSSYEQYF. CDR3 nucleotide sequence: TGCAGCGTTGTAGATTCCGGGAGGAGCTCCTACGAGCAGTACTTC.

The chain joins TRBV28 to TRBJ1-2; 7 bases align to TRBD1. V gave up 5 bases and J gave up 4 bases; unmatched junction bases: 16. CDR1 and CDR2 (germline): MDHEN, SYDVKM. CDR3 length: 17 residues. The DNA for the CDR3 is TGTGCCAGCAGTCCGCTCGAAGGGGGCTTTATTTTCTATGGCTACACCTTC. This translates into CASSPLEGGFIFYGYTF.

The chain has TRBV5-1 and TRBJ2-5; D unresolved. Germline CDR1 is SGHRS and CDR2 is YFSETQ. The V and J ends lost 0 bases and 5 bases respectively, with 11 bases between them. CDR3 length: 14 residues. The CDR3 DNA reads as TGCGCCAGCAGCTTGGGGGCTGCTCTTGAGACCCAGTACTTC. Its translation is CASSLGAALETQYF.

In DNA form, the CDR3 reads TGTGCCAGTAGTACGACCGGGGGCTCTGGGGCCAACGTCCTGACTTTC. It is translated as CASSTTGGSGANVLTF. The rearrangement uses TRBV19 and TRBJ2-6; TRBD2 might be the D (6 bases). The CDR3 consists of 16 residues. V dropped 4 bases and J dropped 0 bases, with 10 bases sitting between them. CDR1 is LNHDA and CDR2 is SQIVND in the germline V gene (reference sequence).

V and J are TRBV6-6 and TRBJ2-1; D gene uncertain. Trimming left V 2 bases short and J 4 bases short, with 15 bases between. The CDR3 totals 16 residues. Germline V gene data show CDR1 as MNHNY and CDR2 as SVGAGI (reference sequence). The CDR3 nucleotides are TGTGCCAGCAGTTACGTCAGTACCCGATTTTACAATGAGCAGTTCTTC. This codes for CASSYVSTRFYNEQFF.

The rearrangement links TRBV9 to TRBJ1-2; no reliable D call. The germline V and J ends were trimmed by 3 bases and 7 bases, with 10 bases remaining between them. Germline lookup yields CDR1 SGDLS and CDR2 YYNGEE. The CDR3 sequence is 12 residues long. CDR3 region: CASSDVWSGYTF. CDR3 DNA sequence: TGTGCCAGCAGCGATGTTTGGAGTGGCTACACCTTC.

The chain links TRBV30 to TRBJ2-3, with 7 bases fitting TRBD2. The CDR3 is 14 residues long. Germline assignment: CDR1 GTSNPN and CDR2 SVGIG (reference sequence). After removal of 4 bases from V and 5 bases from J, the junction contained 9 bases not matched to a gene. The CDR3 DNA reads as TGTGCCTGGAACGGCGGGAGAGGAGGAGATACGCAGTATTTT. It yields the protein CAWNGGRGGDTQYF.

The V call is TRBV29-1, the J call TRBJ2-5, with 12 bases that match TRBD1. Germline-derived CDR1 and CDR2 are SQVTM and ANQGSEA. J gave up 3 bases and V 6 bases, and 8 bases lay outside the gene matches. The CDR3 totals 15 residues. The CDR3 DNA reads as TGCAGCGTGGACGGGACAGGGGGCGGGAAAGAGACCCAGTACTTC. Translation gives CSVDGTGGGKETQYF.

This chain links TRBV7-2 with TRBJ2-1; perhaps TRBD1 as D (7 bases). This CDR3 region has 16 residues. From germline, CDR1 is SGHTA and CDR2 FQGNSA. The V and J ends lost 1 base and 7 bases respectively, with 17 bases between them. The CDR3 reads CASSLVGQRVKNEQFF. The DNA for the CDR3 is TGTGCCAGCAGCTTAGTGGGACAGCGGGTTAAGAATGAGCAGTTCTTC. Together with reference TRBV7-2 and TRBJ2-1, the CDR3 gives the full variable domain: GAGVSQSPSNKVTEKGKDVELRCDPISGHTALYWYRQSLGQGLEFLIYFQGNSAPDKSGLPSDRFSAERTGGSVSTLTIQRTQQEDSAVYLCASSLVGQRVKNEQFFGPGTRLTVL.

The CDR3 protein is CASSDRQGYAGELFF. Written as DNA, the CDR3 is TGTGCCAGCAGTGATAGGCAGGGTTATGCCGGGGAGCTGTTTTTT. The rearrangement uses TRBV6-1 and TRBJ2-2, with TRBD1 as a possible D gene (5 bases). The CDR3 length is 15 residues. The V end was cut by 3 bases, the J end by 6 bases, with 14 bases between. Germline CDR1 reads MNHNS; CDR2 reads SASEGT.

V usage is TRBV2 and J usage is TRBJ1-1; D gene uncertain. This CDR3 has 14 amino acids. Germline V lookup: CDR1 SNHLY, CDR2 FYNNEI. Between the trimmed V and J ends, which lost 2 bases and 3 bases, there was a span of 10 bases. CDR3 loop: CASSETRADTEAFF. CDR3 bases: TGTGCCAGCAGTGAAACGAGGGCCGACACTGAAGCTTTCTTT.

The V call is TRBV27, the J call TRBJ2-7, with a possible D match to TRBD1 (6 bases). V was cut by 2 bases and J by 0 bases, with 11 bases left in between. CDR1 is MNHEY, CDR2 SMNVEV, per germline (reference sequence). CDR3 size: 15 residues. CDR3 loop: CASSLSWDNSYEQYF. As DNA, the CDR3 is TGTGCCAGCAGTTTAAGTTGGGACAACTCCTACGAGCAGTACTTC.

V and J are TRBV7-2 and TRBJ2-5; D gene ambiguous. The CDR3 has 12 amino acids. CDR1 SGHTA and CDR2 FQGNSA come from the germline V gene. V lost 5 bases, J lost 2 bases, and 6 bases lay in between. In DNA, the CDR3 is TGTGCCAGCAGCCCAACTCAAGAGACCCAGTACTTC. Encoded protein: CASSPTQETQYF.

The chain uses TRBV2 and TRBJ1-5; 8 bases are a match to TRBD1. V trimming: 6 bases; J trimming: 6 bases; junction bases outside the gene matches: 7. Germline loops: CDR1 SNHLY, CDR2 FYNNEI. This CDR3 contains 14 residues. In nucleotides, the CDR3 is TGTGCCAGCAGGGACGGGACAGGCGGTCAGCCCCAGCATTTT. Protein: CASRDGTGGQPQHF. The complete variable domain, with remaining parts taken from reference TRBV2 and TRBJ1-5, reads EPEVTQTPSHQVTQMGQEVILRCVPISNHLYFYWYRQILGQKVEFLVSFYNNEISEKSEIFDDQFSVERPDGSNFTLKIRSTKLEDSAMYFCASRDGTGGQPQHFGDGTRLSIL.

The chain is built from TRBV7-2 and TRBJ1-4, with TRBD1 as a possible D gene (6 bases). V was shortened by 3 bases and J by 5 bases, with 10 bases between the two germline ends. Germline values: CDR1 SGHTA, CDR2 FQGNSA. The CDR3 consists of 14 residues. The CDR3 coding sequence is TGTGCCAGCAGCTTTGGGACACAAAATGAAAAACTGTTTTTT. Translating gives CASSFGTQNEKLFF.

About this clone itself: Mismatch with germline at one junction end may stem from a read error. The DNA for the CDR3 is TGTGCCAGCAGATTGGGGGGACAGATGAACACTGAAGCTTTCTTT. Its protein product is CASRLGGQMNTEAFF. This rearrangement joins TRBV5-4 to TRBJ1-1; 7 bases match TRBD1. This CDR3 is 15 amino acids long. Germline-derived CDR1 and CDR2 are SGHNT and YYREEE (reference sequence).

This clone was detected only once. The chain couples TRBV4-1 to TRBJ2-7, with 7 nucleotides matching TRBD1. CDR1 and CDR2 (germline): MGHRA, YSYEKL. J was trimmed by 0 bases and V by 4 bases; bases with no gene match: 6. The CDR3 consists of 15 residues. CDR3 DNA sequence: TGCGCCAGCAGCCGGGACAGTGCTAGCTCCTACGAGCAGTACTTC. Amino acids: CASSRDSASSYEQYF.

Worth noting for this clone: One end of the junction varies from germline; a read error may be responsible. The rearrangement joins TRBV6-5 to TRBJ2-1; tentative D call: TRBD2 (5 bases). CDR1 is MNHEY, CDR2 SVGAGI, per germline. CDR3 length equals 13 residues. CDR3 coding DNA: TGTGCCAGCCAACCTCTCCTAGCACGCTATCGGGTCTTC. It codes for CASQPLLARYRVF.

The V gene is TRBV30, the J gene TRBJ1-1, with D tentatively TRBD1 (5 bases). Per the germline V gene, CDR1 is GTSNPN and CDR2 is SVGIG (reference sequence). The CDR3 runs to 10 residues. V lost 5 bases, J lost 11 bases, and 12 bases lay in between. The DNA for the CDR3 is TGTGCCTGGGGAGGGCGGGGGGCTTTCTTT. It is translated as CAWGGRGAFF.

The chain recombines TRBV19 with TRBJ1-1; the D gene is possibly TRBD1 (5 bases). The V gene's germline CDR1 is LNHDA and CDR2 SQIVND (reference sequence). The CDR3 is made up of 16 amino acids. V lost 4 bases and J lost 0, with 15 bases in between. The DNA for the CDR3 is TGTGCCAGTAGTACAATCAGGCGGGGGATGAACACTGAAGCTTTCTTT. It yields the protein CASSTIRRGMNTEAFF.

J is TRBJ1-2 and V is TRBV18, with D possibly being TRBD1 (6 bases). The germline CDR1 and CDR2 sequences are KGHSH and LQKENI. The CDR3 has 13 residues. V was clipped by 4 bases and J by 2 bases, with 8 bases between them. CDR3 amino acids: CASSRDTNYGYTF. The CDR3 DNA reads as TGTGCCAGCTCACGGGACACCAACTATGGCTACACCTTC.

This chain links TRBV27 with TRBJ1-1; the D is unclear. Trimming stripped 0 bases from V and 1 base from J, with 6 bases between. This CDR3 region has 14 residues. Germline V gene sequence: CDR1 MNHEY, CDR2 SMNVEV (reference sequence). DNA for the CDR3: TGTGCCAGCAGTTTATCGAGGCAGAACACTGAAGCTTTCTTT. Translated, it gives CASSLSRQNTEAFF.

The chain recombines TRBV7-9 with TRBJ2-5, with 8 bases matching TRBD1. The germline gives CDR1 SEHNR, CDR2 FQNEAQ (reference sequence). The length of the CDR3 is 15 residues. Trimming cost V 1 base and J 4 bases; bases outside gene matches: 5. In nucleotides, the CDR3 is TGTGCCAGCAGCTTAGGACAGGGGTTAATAGAGACCCAGTACTTC. Its translation is CASSLGQGLIETQYF.

J is TRBJ2-2 and V is TRBV30; unclear D gene. Germline loops: CDR1 GTSNPN, CDR2 SVGIG (reference sequence). The CDR3 spans 12 residues. V lost 6 bases and J lost 2, with 7 bases in between. The CDR3 nucleotides are TGTGCCTGCCCAGAAAACACCGGGGAGCTGTTTTTT. Amino acids: CACPENTGELFF.

V gene TRBV4-1 combines with J gene TRBJ1-5; the D gene is possibly TRBD1 (5 bases). The germline V and J ends were trimmed by 0 bases and 3 bases, with 9 bases remaining between them. The CDR3 totals 15 residues. CDR1 MGHRA and CDR2 YSYEKL come from the germline V gene. The CDR3 protein is CASSQDGRANQPQHF. The CDR3 nucleotides are TGCGCCAGCAGCCAAGATGGCAGGGCCAATCAGCCCCAGCATTTT.

The rearrangement uses TRBV2 and TRBJ1-1; D not certain. Trimming cost V 1 base and J 1 base, with 4 bases left between them. Germline V lookup: CDR1 SNHLY, CDR2 FYNNEI. The CDR3 length is 13 residues. The CDR3: CASSEGPNTEAFF. CDR3 coding DNA: TGTGCCAGCAGTGAAGGGCCGAACACTGAAGCTTTCTTT.

This rearrangement joins TRBV6-5 to TRBJ2-7; TRBD1 agrees at 11 bases. After removal of 4 bases from V and 6 bases from J, the junction contained 2 bases not matched to a gene. Germline lookup yields CDR1 MNHEY and CDR2 SVGAGI. The CDR3 loop spans 13 amino acids. The CDR3 nucleotides are TGTGCCAGCAGTTTAGGGACAGGGGGCGAGCAGTACTTC. Residues: CASSLGTGGEQYF.

This chain connects TRBV2 to TRBJ1-3; D gene ambiguous. CDR1 SNHLY and CDR2 FYNNEI come from the germline V gene. This CDR3 region has 16 residues. Trimming left V 5 bases short and J 1 base short, with 15 bases between. The CDR3 reads CASSREPSSSGNTIYF. CDR3 in DNA: TGTGCCAGCAGTCGTGAGCCTTCTTCTTCTGGAAACACCATATATTTT. The entire variable domain, with the rest obtained from reference TRBV2 and TRBJ1-3, is as follows: EPEVTQTPSHQVTQMGQEVILRCVPISNHLYFYWYRQILGQKVEFLVSFYNNEISEKSEIFDDQFSVERPDGSNFTLKIRSTKLEDSAMYFCASSREPSSSGNTIYFGEGSWLTVV.